This T cell receptor (beta chain) was sequenced during a study of T cells after yellow fever vaccination. CDR3 size: 14 residues. The germline CDR1 and CDR2 sequences are SGDLS and YYNGEE. V was trimmed by 0 bases and J by 3 bases, leaving 9 bases between them. The TCR cDNA carried a universal primer site and UMIs from 5'RACE template switching. From the 5' RACE reads, TCRdb called clonotypes with MiXCR, one entry per CDR3 protein. Among a few hundred thousand distinct CDR3 sequences listed, less than 20% were seen once. Findings and limits, study-wide: Contamination of FACS-sorted repertoires by abundant clonotypes from the bulk population could occur. Some clonotypes, a small share, were shared between CD4 and CD8 compartments.

About this clonotype itself: Its antigen is as yet unknown.

The clonotype comes from a man in his late teens or twenties who received the YFV17D yellow fever vaccine. The chain carries TRBV9 and TRBJ1-1, with D hard to call. The material sequenced was PBMCs, taken about 5 days after the first yellow fever vaccination. CDR3 sequence: CASSVGRPDTEAFF. DNA for the CDR3: TGTGCCAGCAGCGTAGGAAGACCCGACACTGAAGCTTTCTTT.